The present TCR beta chain was sequenced within a study of cytomegalovirus exposure and HLA in healthy donors. PCR employed 60 Vbeta and 13 Jbeta primers. Repertoires were generated with immunoSEQ multiplex PCR, while TCRdb's copy carries only in-frame clones and drops some. In the table there are about 120,000 clones, about three fifths of which are singletons. Healthy bone marrow donors formed the donor group. CDR3 length equals 17 residues. In germline, CDR1 is MNHEY, CDR2 SMNVEV (reference sequence). V shed 0 bases, J shed 3 bases, and the junction held 11 bases outside the gene matches. The sample taken for sequencing was PBMCs. The TCR was taken from a man aged 40-49 years in good health and CMV-seropositive. The gene calls are TRBV27 and TRBJ2-7; 7 bases match TRBD2. In nucleotides, the CDR3 is TGTGCCAGCAGTTTATCGCCCACCCCAGGGAGGGTCTACGAGCAGTACTTC. As protein: CASSLSPTPGRVYEQYF.